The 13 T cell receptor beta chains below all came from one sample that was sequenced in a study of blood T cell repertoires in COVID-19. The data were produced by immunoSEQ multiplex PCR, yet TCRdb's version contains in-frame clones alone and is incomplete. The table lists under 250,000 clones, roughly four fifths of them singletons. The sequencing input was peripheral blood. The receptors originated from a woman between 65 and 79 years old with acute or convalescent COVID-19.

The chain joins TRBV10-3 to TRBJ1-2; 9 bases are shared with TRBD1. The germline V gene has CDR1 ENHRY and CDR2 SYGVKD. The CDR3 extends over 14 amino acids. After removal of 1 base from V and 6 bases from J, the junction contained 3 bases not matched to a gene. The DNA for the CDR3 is TGTGCCATCAGTGAGTGGGACAGGGAAGATGGCTACACCTTC. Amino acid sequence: CAISEWDREDGYTF.

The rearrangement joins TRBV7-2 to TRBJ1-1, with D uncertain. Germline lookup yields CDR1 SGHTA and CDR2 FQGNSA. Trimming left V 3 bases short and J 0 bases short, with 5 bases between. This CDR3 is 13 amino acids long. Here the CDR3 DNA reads TGTGCCAGCAGCTTCCAAATGAACACTGAAGCTTTCTTT. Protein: CASSFQMNTEAFF.

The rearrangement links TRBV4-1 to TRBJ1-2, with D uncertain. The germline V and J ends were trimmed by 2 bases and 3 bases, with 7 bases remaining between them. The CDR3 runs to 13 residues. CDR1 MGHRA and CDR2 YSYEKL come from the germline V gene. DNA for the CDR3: TGCGCCAGCAGCCAAACTAGTGACTATGGCTACACCTTC. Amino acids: CASSQTSDYGYTF.

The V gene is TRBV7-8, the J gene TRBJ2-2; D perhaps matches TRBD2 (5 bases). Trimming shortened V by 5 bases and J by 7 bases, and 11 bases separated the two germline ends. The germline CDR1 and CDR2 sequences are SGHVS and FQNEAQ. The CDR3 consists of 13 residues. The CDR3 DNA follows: TGTGCCAGCAGCCTGGGGAGTTTCGGGGAGCTGTTTTTT. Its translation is CASSLGSFGELFF. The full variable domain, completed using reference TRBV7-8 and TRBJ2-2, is GAGVSQSPRYKVAKRGQDVALRCDPISGHVSLFWYQQALGQGPEFLTYFQNEAQLDKSGLPSDRFFAERPEGSVSTLKIQRTQQEDSAVYLCASSLGSFGELFFGEGSRLTVL.

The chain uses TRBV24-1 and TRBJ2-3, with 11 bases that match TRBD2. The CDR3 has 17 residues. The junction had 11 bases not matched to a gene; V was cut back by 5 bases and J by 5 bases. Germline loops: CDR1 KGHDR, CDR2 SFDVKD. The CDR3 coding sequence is TGTGCCACCAGTGCCGGGATAGCGGGGGGGCCCGGAGATACGCAGTATTTT. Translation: CATSAGIAGGPGDTQYF.

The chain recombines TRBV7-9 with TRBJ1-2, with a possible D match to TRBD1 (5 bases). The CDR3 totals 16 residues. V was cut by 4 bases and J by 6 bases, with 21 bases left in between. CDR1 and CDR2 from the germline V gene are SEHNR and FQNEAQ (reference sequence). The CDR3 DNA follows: TGTGCCAGCAGCTCATTCAATGAGGGGAGGGGAGATGGCTACACCTTC. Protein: CASSSFNEGRGDGYTF.

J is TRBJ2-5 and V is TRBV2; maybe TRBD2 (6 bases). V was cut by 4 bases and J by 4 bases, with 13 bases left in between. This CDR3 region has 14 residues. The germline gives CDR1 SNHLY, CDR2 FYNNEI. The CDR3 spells CASSVRDFTETQYF. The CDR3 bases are TGTGCCAGCAGTGTCCGGGACTTCACAGAGACCCAGTACTTC.

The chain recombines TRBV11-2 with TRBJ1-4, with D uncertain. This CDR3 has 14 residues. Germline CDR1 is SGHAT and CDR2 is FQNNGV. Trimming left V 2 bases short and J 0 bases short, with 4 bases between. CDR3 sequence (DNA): TGTGCCAGCAGCTTAACTCCAACTAATGAAAAACTGTTTTTT. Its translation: CASSLTPTNEKLFF.

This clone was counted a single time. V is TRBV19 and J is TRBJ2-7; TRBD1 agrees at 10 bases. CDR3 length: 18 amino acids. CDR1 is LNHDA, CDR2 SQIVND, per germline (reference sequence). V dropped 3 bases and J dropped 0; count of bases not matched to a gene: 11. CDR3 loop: CASSIGTGERGISYEQYF. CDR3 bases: TGTGCCAGTAGTATTGGGACAGGGGAAAGAGGAATCTCCTACGAGCAGTACTTC.

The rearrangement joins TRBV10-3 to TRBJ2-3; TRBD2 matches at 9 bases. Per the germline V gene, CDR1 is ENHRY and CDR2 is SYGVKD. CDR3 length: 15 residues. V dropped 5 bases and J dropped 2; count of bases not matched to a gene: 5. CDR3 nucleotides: TGTGCCATCAGTTTTAGCGGGGGTTACACAGATACGCAGTATTTT. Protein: CAISFSGGYTDTQYF.

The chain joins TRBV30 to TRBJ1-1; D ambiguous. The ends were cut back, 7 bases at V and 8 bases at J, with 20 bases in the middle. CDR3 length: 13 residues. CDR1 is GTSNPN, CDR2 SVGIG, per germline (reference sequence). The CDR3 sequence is CASLREFAEEAFF. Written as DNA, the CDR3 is TGTGCCTCTCTAAGGGAGTTTGCTGAGGAAGCTTTCTTT.

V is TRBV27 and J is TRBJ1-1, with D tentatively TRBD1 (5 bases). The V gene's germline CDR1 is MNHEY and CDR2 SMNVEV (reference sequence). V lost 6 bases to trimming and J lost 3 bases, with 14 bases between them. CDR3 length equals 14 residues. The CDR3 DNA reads TGTGCCAGCAGCTATAGAAGGGGTGACACTGAAGCTTTCTTT. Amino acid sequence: CASSYRRGDTEAFF.

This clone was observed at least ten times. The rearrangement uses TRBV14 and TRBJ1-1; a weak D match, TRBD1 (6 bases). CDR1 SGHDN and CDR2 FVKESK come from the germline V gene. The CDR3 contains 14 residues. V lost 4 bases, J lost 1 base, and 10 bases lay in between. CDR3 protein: CASSLRGANTEAFF. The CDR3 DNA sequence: TGTGCCAGCAGCCTTCGGGGGGCGAACACTGAAGCTTTCTTT.